This T cell receptor (beta chain) emerged from a study of cytomegalovirus exposure and HLA in healthy donors. General study results and limits: Likely technical artifact: a cluster of highly shared sequence variants. At a 0.05 false discovery rate, a later analysis found some 18,000 TCR beta sequences to be associated with HLA alleles. A prior analysis recorded that most TCR beta V segments were productive about 90% or about 30% of the time. Overall, approximately 180 TCR beta chains were annotated as cytomegalovirus-associated.

This PCR relied on a set of 60 Vbeta primers and 13 Jbeta primers. Sequencing was performed with immunoSEQ multiplex PCR; in TCRdb, only in-frame clones are kept and a portion is missing. The repertoire holds over 150,000 clones, with roughly 80% as singletons. Per germline, CDR1 MNHNS and CDR2 SASEGT. The CDR3 covers 14 residues. Trimming removed 7 bases at V and 1 base at J, with 14 bases between. Of note for this clone: As yet, its antigen is unknown.

The chain uses TRBV6-1 and TRBJ2-7; possibly TRBD1 for D (5 bases). Source material: PBMCs. The receptor was derived from a woman between 50 and 59 years old in good health and CMV-seropositive. As DNA, the CDR3 is TGTGCCAGCACCCGAGCAACAGGATCCTACGAGCAGTACTTC. Protein: CASTRATGSYEQYF.